This T cell receptor (beta chain) is drawn from a study of T cell responses to AZD1222 COVID-19 vaccine. Study details: Doses given second, at about 4 or about 12 weeks, were pooled. Notes on the study in general: The donors showed a predominance of white British ancestry and of females, with possible underestimation of clonal diversity.

Comments on this clone: The antigen remains undetermined.

The germline V gene encodes CDR1 SGHRS and CDR2 YFSETQ. V trimming: 4 bases; J trimming: 6 bases; junction bases outside the gene matches: 15. There are 17 residues in the CDR3. Clones were read by immunoSEQ multiplex PCR, and TCRdb kept only the in-frame ones, dropping some. The sample yields 100,000 to 120,000 clones, around 90% seen once. This clonotype was sampled from an adult in good health. The specimen comprised peripheral blood, sampled on day 0 of AZD1222 vaccination. This chain links TRBV5-1 with TRBJ2-1, with 8 bases fitting TRBD2. CDR3 in amino acids: CASSPFPVAGTFNEQFF. CDR3 coding DNA: TGCGCCAGCAGCCCCTTCCCCGTAGCGGGAACCTTCAATGAGCAGTTCTTC.